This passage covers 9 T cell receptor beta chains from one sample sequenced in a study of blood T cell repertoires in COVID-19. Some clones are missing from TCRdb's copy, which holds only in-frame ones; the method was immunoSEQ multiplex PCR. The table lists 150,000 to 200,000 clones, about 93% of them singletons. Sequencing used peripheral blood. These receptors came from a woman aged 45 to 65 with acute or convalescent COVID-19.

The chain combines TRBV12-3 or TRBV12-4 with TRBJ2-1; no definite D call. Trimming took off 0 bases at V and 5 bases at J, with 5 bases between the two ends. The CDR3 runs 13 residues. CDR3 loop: CASSLAAHNEQFF. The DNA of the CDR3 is TGTGCCAGCAGTTTAGCGGCTCACAATGAGCAGTTCTTC.

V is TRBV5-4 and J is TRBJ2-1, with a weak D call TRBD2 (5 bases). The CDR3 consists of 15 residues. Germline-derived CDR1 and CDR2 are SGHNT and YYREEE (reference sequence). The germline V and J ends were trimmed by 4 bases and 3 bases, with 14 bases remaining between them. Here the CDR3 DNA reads TGTGCCAGCAGCGCGGAACTAGGAAGCTACAATGAGCAGTTCTTC. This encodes CASSAELGSYNEQFF.

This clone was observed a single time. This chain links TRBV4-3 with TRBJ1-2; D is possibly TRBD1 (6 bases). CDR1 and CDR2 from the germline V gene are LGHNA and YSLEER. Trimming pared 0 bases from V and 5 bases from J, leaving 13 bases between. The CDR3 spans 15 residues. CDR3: CASSQDWTVQYGYTF. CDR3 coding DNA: TGCGCCAGCAGCCAAGATTGGACAGTACAATATGGCTACACCTTC.

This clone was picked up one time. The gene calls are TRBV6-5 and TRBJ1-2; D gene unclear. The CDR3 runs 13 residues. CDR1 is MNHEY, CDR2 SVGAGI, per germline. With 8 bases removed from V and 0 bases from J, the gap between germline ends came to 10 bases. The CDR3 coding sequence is TGTGCCAGCCAAGCAGGTACTAACTATGGCTACACCTTC. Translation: CASQAGTNYGYTF.

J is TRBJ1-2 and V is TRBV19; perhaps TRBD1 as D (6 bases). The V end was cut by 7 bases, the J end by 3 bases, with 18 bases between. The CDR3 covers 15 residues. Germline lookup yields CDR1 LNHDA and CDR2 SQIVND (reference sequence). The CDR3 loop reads CASTPTGTQDYGYTF. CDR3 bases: TGTGCCAGTACCCCGACCGGGACACAGGACTATGGCTACACCTTC.

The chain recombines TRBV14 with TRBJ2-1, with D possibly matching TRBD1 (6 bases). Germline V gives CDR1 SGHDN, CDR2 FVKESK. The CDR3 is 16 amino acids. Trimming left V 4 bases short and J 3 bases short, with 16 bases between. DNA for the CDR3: TGTGCCAGCAGCCCTGATACAGGGTCCTACTACAATGAGCAGTTCTTC. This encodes CASSPDTGSYYNEQFF. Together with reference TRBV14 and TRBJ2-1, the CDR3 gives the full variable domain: EAGVTQFPSHSVIEKGQTVTLRCDPISGHDNLYWYRRVMGKEIKFLLHFVKESKQDESGMPNNRFLAERTGGTYSTLKVQPAELEDSGVYFCASSPDTGSYYNEQFFGPGTRLTVL.

In DNA, the CDR3 is TGCGCCAGCAGCCAACGGGACTCCGCGATCTATTCACCCCTCCACTTT. It yields the protein CASSQRDSAIYSPLHF. The V gene is TRBV4-1, the J gene TRBJ1-6; D possibly corresponds to TRBD1 (5 bases). The CDR3 is made up of 16 amino acids. Per the germline V gene, CDR1 is MGHRA and CDR2 is YSYEKL. The V gene lost 2 bases and the J gene lost 8 bases, with 16 bases spanning the gap.

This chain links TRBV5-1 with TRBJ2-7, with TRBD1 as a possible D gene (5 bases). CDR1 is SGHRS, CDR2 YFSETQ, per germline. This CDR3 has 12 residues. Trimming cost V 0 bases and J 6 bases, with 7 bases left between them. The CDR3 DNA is TGCGCCAGCAGCTTGGCAGGGCCCGAGCAGTACTTC. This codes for CASSLAGPEQYF.

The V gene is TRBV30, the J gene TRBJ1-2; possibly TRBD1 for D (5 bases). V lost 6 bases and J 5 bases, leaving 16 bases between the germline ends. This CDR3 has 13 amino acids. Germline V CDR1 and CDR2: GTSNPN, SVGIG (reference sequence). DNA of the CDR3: TGTGCCTGCCGAGGGAGGGGTAGTTATGGCTACACCTTC. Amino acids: CACRGRGSYGYTF.